What follows are 5 T cell receptor beta chains derived from one specimen sequenced in a study of blood T cell repertoires in COVID-19. Profiled with immunoSEQ multiplex PCR; TCRdb holds only in-frame clones, not every one. The table lists about 73,000 clones, 89% of them singletons, with 8.9% in the top ten. The specimen was peripheral blood. The receptor set was obtained from an elderly man with acute or convalescent COVID-19.

Worth noting for this clone: The sample has other DNA sequences that encode this CDR3 too. The chain is built from TRBV5-6 and TRBJ1-2; 8 nucleotides align to TRBD1. After removal of 0 bases from V and 8 bases from J, the junction contained 6 bases not matched to a gene. CDR1 is SGHDT and CDR2 is YYEEEE in the germline V gene. CDR3 length equals 14 residues. Here the CDR3 reads CASSLGRQGYGYTF. The DNA for the CDR3 is TGTGCCAGCAGCTTGGGGAGACAGGGGTACGGCTACACCTTC.

The chain joins TRBV5-6 to TRBJ2-7; D may be TRBD2 (6 bases). Germline V CDR1 and CDR2: SGHDT, YYEEEE. The V end lost 0 bases, the J end lost 7 bases, and 11 bases lay between the germline ends. This CDR3 has 13 residues. This chain's CDR3 is CASSLVEGREQYF. CDR3 bases: TGTGCCAGCAGCTTGGTAGAGGGGAGGGAGCAGTACTTC. The whole variable domain, remainder taken from reference TRBV5-6 and TRBJ2-7, is DAGVTQSPTHLIKTRGQQVTLRCSPKSGHDTVSWYQQALGQGPQFIFQYYEEEERQRGNFPDRFSGHQFPNYSSELNVNALLLGDSALYLCASSLVEGREQYFGPGTRLTVT.

The chain carries TRBV27 and TRBJ1-2, with TRBD1 matching over 7 bases. Germline V gene data show CDR1 as MNHEY and CDR2 as SMNVEV (reference sequence). The trim removed 5 bases at V and 8 bases at J, leaving 11 bases unmatched. This CDR3 comprises 14 residues. The CDR3 DNA is TGTGCCAGCAGTCTCATAGGGGGCGCAGGAGGCTACACCTTC. Amino acid sequence: CASSLIGGAGGYTF.

The count of this clone is one. CDR3 region: CASSLGVGGSYEQYF. The DNA for the CDR3 is TGTGCCAGCAGCTTAGGGGTAGGCGGATCCTACGAGCAGTACTTC. The chain couples TRBV11-1 to TRBJ2-7; D ambiguous. Trimming took off 1 base at V and 1 base at J, with 11 bases between the two ends. Germline values: CDR1 SGHAT, CDR2 FQDESV (reference sequence). The CDR3 sequence is 15 residues long.

This chain uses TRBV5-6 with TRBJ1-2, with 12 bases matching TRBD1. V gave up 6 bases and J gave up 8 bases; unmatched junction bases: 8. Germline loops: CDR1 SGHDT, CDR2 YYEEEE. The CDR3 covers 14 residues. The CDR3 bases are TGTGCCAGCATGAGGGACAGGGGGCTCGACGGCTACACCTTC. It specifies CASMRDRGLDGYTF.